The 12 T cell receptor beta chains below come from one sample, sequenced in a study of blood T cell repertoires in COVID-19. The protocol was immunoSEQ multiplex PCR, while the TCRdb copy is restricted to in-frame clones and leaves out a portion. The profile shows about 110,000 clones, roughly 85% of them singletons. Material for sequencing was peripheral blood. The receptors come from an older woman with acute or convalescent COVID-19.

V gene TRBV7-2 combines with J gene TRBJ1-2; possibly TRBD1 for D (6 bases). This CDR3 comprises 13 residues. Germline-derived CDR1 and CDR2 are SGHTA and FQGNSA. The ends were cut back, 8 bases at V and 8 bases at J, with 18 bases in the middle. CDR3 residues: CASRQGQGRGYTF. In DNA, the CDR3 is TGTGCCAGCCGGCAGGGGCAAGGACGGGGCTACACCTTC.

This chain links TRBV19 with TRBJ1-2; D is perhaps TRBD1 (5 bases). CDR1 is LNHDA, CDR2 SQIVND, per germline (reference sequence). This CDR3 is built from 13 residues. The germline V and J ends were trimmed by 3 bases and 8 bases, with 13 bases remaining between them. The CDR3, as DNA: TGTGCCAGTAGTATCGGGACTCCCCGAGGCTACACCTTC. Its translation is CASSIGTPRGYTF.

The gene calls are TRBV5-1 and TRBJ1-1; 8 nucleotides align to TRBD1. Germline V lookup: CDR1 SGHRS, CDR2 YFSETQ. The CDR3 runs to 15 residues. With 5 bases clipped from V and 0 bases from J, the junction kept 6 bases outside the gene matches. CDR3 in DNA: TGCGCCAGCAGAGCAGGGGGCGACTTGAACACTGAAGCTTTCTTT. Translating it yields CASRAGGDLNTEAFF. The complete variable domain, with remaining parts taken from reference TRBV5-1 and TRBJ1-1, reads KAGVTQTPRYLIKTRGQQVTLSCSPISGHRSVSWYQQTPGQGLQFLFEYFSETQRNKGNFPGRFSGRQFSNSRSEMNVSTLELGDSALYLCASRAGGDLNTEAFFGQGTRLTVV.

The rearrangement links TRBV30 to TRBJ1-1; 7 positions agree with TRBD1. The CDR3 has 14 amino acids. The germline V gene has CDR1 GTSNPN and CDR2 SVGIG (reference sequence). V dropped 0 bases and J dropped 3; count of bases not matched to a gene: 4. CDR3 protein: CAWSVGRGDTEAFF. CDR3 coding DNA: TGTGCCTGGAGTGTCGGCAGGGGGGACACTGAAGCTTTCTTT.

This chain's CDR3 is CATGVGGSGKTQYF. The CDR3 bases are TGTGCCACCGGGGTTGGCGGGAGCGGAAAGACCCAGTACTTC. The gene calls are TRBV15 and TRBJ2-5, with 7 bases aligning to TRBD2. J gave up 6 bases and V 8 bases, and 12 bases lay outside the gene matches. The CDR3 is 14 residues long. Germline V gives CDR1 LNHNV, CDR2 YYDKDF (reference sequence).

In the case of this clone: Sequence at one end of the junction differs from germline and may be a read error. The chain employs TRBV11-2 and TRBJ2-1, with D uncertain. This CDR3 has 11 residues. Germline V gene sequence: CDR1 SGHAT, CDR2 FQNNGV. The CDR3 reads CASSLASSSVF. In nucleotides, the CDR3 is TGTGCCAGCAGCTTAGCCTCTTCGTCGGTCTTC.

This chain links TRBV30 with TRBJ1-3; TRBD1 matches 9 bases. This CDR3 has 12 residues. Germline values: CDR1 GTSNPN, CDR2 SVGIG (reference sequence). V shed 6 bases, J shed 11 bases, and the junction held 8 bases outside the gene matches. The CDR3 DNA follows: TGTGCCTGTCAGGGGAGGGACAGGGCCATATATTTT. The encoded protein is CACQGRDRAIYF.

This chain links TRBV19 with TRBJ2-2; D gene unclear. CDR1 is LNHDA and CDR2 is SQIVND in the germline V gene (reference sequence). The CDR3 totals 14 residues. V was pared by 7 bases and J by 2 bases, with 11 bases between. CDR3 region: CASTPPYNTGELFF. CDR3 nucleotides: TGTGCCAGTACCCCCCCTTATAACACCGGGGAGCTGTTTTTT.

The chain combines TRBV28 with TRBJ2-2; 8 bases fit TRBD2. V trimming: 6 bases; J trimming: 7 bases; junction bases outside the gene matches: 7. CDR1 is MDHEN and CDR2 is SYDVKM in the germline V gene. The CDR3 has 14 amino acids. This chain's CDR3 is CASRSGSRVGELFF. CDR3 nucleotides: TGTGCCAGCAGGAGCGGGAGTCGGGTCGGGGAGCTGTTTTTT.

V usage is TRBV14 and J usage is TRBJ1-1; no definite D call. The V gene lost 2 bases and the J gene lost 5 bases, with 12 bases spanning the gap. Germline loops: CDR1 SGHDN, CDR2 FVKESK. The CDR3 runs to 14 residues. CDR3: CASSQLPGSTEAFF. DNA of the CDR3: TGTGCCAGCAGCCAACTCCCGGGGTCAACTGAAGCTTTCTTT.

The chain combines TRBV4-1 with TRBJ1-1; D gene ambiguous. The CDR3 runs to 15 residues. The ends were cut back, 8 bases at V and 1 base at J, with 17 bases in the middle. Germline lookup yields CDR1 MGHRA and CDR2 YSYEKL. CDR3 in DNA: TGCGCCAGCTCCGGTATTGGAGACCCGAACACTGAAGCTTTCTTT. Translating it yields CASSGIGDPNTEAFF.

This clone has at least ten counts. The J gene is TRBJ1-1, the V gene TRBV28, with 8 bases fitting TRBD1. V was pared by 1 base and J by 1 base, with 5 bases of the junction left unmatched. The CDR3 is 16 amino acids. The V gene's germline CDR1 is MDHEN and CDR2 SYDVKM. For the CDR3, the DNA is TGTGCCAGCAGTTTATCATGGACAGGGCCGAACACTGAAGCTTTCTTT. As protein: CASSLSWTGPNTEAFF.